This entry concerns a single TCR beta chain. The record originates from a study of blood T cell repertoires in COVID-19. Study details: Acute-phase and convalescent COVID-19 samples originated in the United States, Italy and Spain. PBMCs, B-cell-depleted T cells, or T cells were the source of the cDNA or gDNA that made up the material.

Original data processing: Cell counts per sample came from amplifying reference gene primers. Some clones are missing from TCRdb's copy, which holds only in-frame ones; the method was immunoSEQ multiplex PCR. For V, J and clone size, that table is used; D and trimming come from the DNA. Of around 220,000 clones in the sample, roughly 80% are singletons; the top ten hold around 5%. There are 15 residues in the CDR3. Germline-derived CDR1 and CDR2 are SEHNR and FQNEAQ (reference sequence). V gave up 1 base and J gave up 6 bases; unmatched junction bases: 6. Sequenced input: peripheral blood. The sequence was collected from a human donor in a cohort sampled during active COVID-19. The rearrangement joins TRBV7-9 to TRBJ1-2, with TRBD1 identical over 9 bases. The CDR3 loop reads CASSLGTGGKDGYTF. For the CDR3, the DNA is TGTGCCAGCAGCTTAGGAACAGGGGGCAAGGATGGCTACACCTTC.